The 25 T cell receptor beta chains below all came from one sample that was sequenced in a study of blood T cell repertoires in COVID-19. Here immunoSEQ multiplex PCR was the method, and the copy in TCRdb shows in-frame clones only, minus some. Of under 200,000 clones in the sample, 83% were seen once. Material for sequencing was peripheral blood. The receptor set was obtained from a human donor in a cohort sampled during active COVID-19.

The chain has TRBV24-1 and TRBJ1-2; 8 bases fit TRBD1. This CDR3 comprises 16 residues. Germline V CDR1 and CDR2: KGHDR, SFDVKD. With 5 bases clipped from V and 4 bases from J, the junction kept 11 bases outside the gene matches. The CDR3 protein is CATSARLQGAVYGYTF. The CDR3 DNA is TGTGCCACCAGTGCCCGGTTGCAGGGGGCAGTCTATGGCTACACCTTC.

This clone was observed a few times. This chain links TRBV6-4 with TRBJ1-1; D is unclear. V was cut by 3 bases and J by 4 bases, with 15 bases left in between. Germline V gene lookup returns CDR1 MRHNA and CDR2 SNTAGT. The CDR3 loop spans 15 amino acids. The CDR3 nucleotides read TGTGCCAGCAGTGATCTCCTACTGCGGGTCACTGAAGCTTTCTTT. This encodes CASSDLLLRVTEAFF.

V gene TRBV7-8 combines with J gene TRBJ1-5; D remains ambiguous. Germline V gives CDR1 SGHVS, CDR2 FQNEAQ. This CDR3 is built from 13 residues. With 5 bases removed from V and 6 bases from J, the gap between germline ends came to 11 bases. The CDR3 loop reads CASSLDGVQPQHF. The CDR3 bases are TGTGCCAGCAGCCTAGACGGTGTTCAGCCCCAGCATTTT.

This clone has only one observation. The genes are TRBV3-1 (or the pseudogene TRBV3-2) and TRBJ1-1, with D perhaps TRBD1 (5 bases). The V end was cut by 4 bases, the J end by 6 bases, with 15 bases between. The CDR3 sequence is 14 residues long. Germline V lookup: CDR1 LGHDT, CDR2 YNNKEL (reference sequence). The CDR3, as DNA: TGTGCCAGCAGCCGACAGACATCGGCCCCTGAAGCTTTCTTT. This translates into CASSRQTSAPEAFF.

This clone was found a few times. The chain combines TRBV6-5 with TRBJ2-1, with TRBD2 matching 13 bases. CDR3 length: 15 residues. Trimming took 6 bases from V and 6 from J; bases not matched to a gene: 5. Germline V lookup: CDR1 MNHEY, CDR2 SVGAGI. The CDR3 is CASSLTSGRRNEQFF. The DNA for the CDR3 is TGTGCCAGCAGCCTGACTAGCGGGAGGCGCAATGAGCAGTTCTTC.

This chain joins TRBV5-1 and TRBJ1-6; 9 bases map to TRBD1. The trim removed 1 base at V and 9 bases at J, leaving 8 bases unmatched. The germline V gene has CDR1 SGHRS and CDR2 YFSETQ. The CDR3 spans 16 residues. Here the CDR3 DNA reads TGCGCCAGCAGCTTGACCGGGGACAGGGTGGGTTCACCCCTCCACTTT. This sequence encodes CASSLTGDRVGSPLHF.

V is TRBV24-1 and J is TRBJ2-3; TRBD1 matches at 7 bases. The germline gives CDR1 KGHDR, CDR2 SFDVKD. V was clipped by 6 bases and J by 0 bases; unmatched bases: 5. CDR3 length: 15 residues. For the CDR3, the DNA is TGTGCCACCAGTCTTTCGGGACAGAGCACAGATACGCAGTATTTT. Its translation is CATSLSGQSTDTQYF.

The chain uses TRBV12-5 and TRBJ1-1; maybe TRBD1 (6 bases). There are 15 residues in the CDR3. Between the trimmed V and J ends, which lost 0 bases and 3 bases, there was a span of 11 bases. Germline assignment: CDR1 LGHNT and CDR2 FRNRAP. DNA of the CDR3: TGTGCTAGTGGTTTGGTACTGGGGGCGGACACTGAAGCTTTCTTT. It encodes CASGLVLGADTEAFF.

This sequence joins TRBV4-3 and TRBJ2-1; 7 bases align to TRBD2. The J segment lost 4 bases and the V segment lost 0 bases, leaving 6 bases of the junction unmatched. Germline V CDR1 and CDR2: LGHNA, YSLEER. This CDR3 spans 16 amino acids. The CDR3 DNA sequence: TGCGCCAGCAGCCAAGATAACGGGGGGAGTTACAATGAGCAGTTCTTC. Translating it yields CASSQDNGGSYNEQFF.

This chain connects TRBV7-9 to TRBJ2-4; 8 positions match TRBD1. The CDR3 consists of 17 residues. After removal of 4 bases from V and 6 bases from J, the junction contained 14 bases not matched to a gene. Germline V gene data show CDR1 as SEHNR and CDR2 as FQNEAQ (reference sequence). Written as DNA, the CDR3 is TGTGCCAGCAGCTCCGAATTTCTCAGGGGGCGGGGAAACATTCAGTACTTC. It translates to CASSSEFLRGRGNIQYF. The full variable domain, rest sourced from reference TRBV7-9 and TRBJ2-4, is DTGVSQNPRHKITKRGQNVTFRCDPISEHNRLYWYRQTLGQGPEFLTYFQNEAQLEKSRLLSDRFSAERPKGSFSTLEIQRTEQGDSAMYLCASSSEFLRGRGNIQYFGAGTRLSVL.

The genes are TRBV27 and TRBJ1-6; D unresolved. Germline V gene data show CDR1 as MNHEY and CDR2 as SMNVEV (reference sequence). The CDR3 extends over 14 amino acids. V dropped 7 bases and J dropped 5 bases, with 12 bases sitting between them. The CDR3 spells CASTYGGNNSPLHF. CDR3 DNA sequence: TGTGCCAGCACTTACGGCGGTAATAATTCACCCCTCCACTTT.

This chain joins TRBV5-5 and TRBJ2-5; TRBD2 agrees at 12 bases. After removal of 6 bases from V and 4 bases from J, the junction contained 13 bases not matched to a gene. The CDR3 runs to 17 residues. Germline CDR1 is SGHKS and CDR2 is YYEKEE (reference sequence). The chain's CDR3 is CASTKLQPGLAGETQYF. In DNA, the CDR3 is TGTGCCAGCACCAAACTTCAACCGGGACTAGCGGGAGAGACCCAGTACTTC.

The chain uses TRBV4-1 and TRBJ1-4; 7 nucleotides align to TRBD1. The CDR3 runs to 14 residues. From germline, CDR1 is MGHRA and CDR2 YSYEKL. The trim removed 3 bases at V and 6 bases at J, leaving 4 bases unmatched. The CDR3, as DNA: TGCGCCAGCAGCCAGACAGGGCGTGATGAAAAACTGTTTTTT. Translation gives CASSQTGRDEKLFF.

V is TRBV11-2 and J is TRBJ2-2; 7 bases line up with TRBD1. Germline V gives CDR1 SGHAT, CDR2 FQNNGV. This CDR3 has 14 residues. J was trimmed by 7 bases and V by 3 bases; bases with no gene match: 5. The CDR3 DNA reads TGTGCCAGCAGCTTCAGGGGGAAAGGCGGGGAGCTGTTTTTT. Translation gives CASSFRGKGGELFF.

The CDR3 is CASSLSVEDYGYTF. The DNA of the CDR3 is TGTGCCAGCAGTTTATCGGTAGAGGACTATGGCTACACCTTC. The chain is built from TRBV27 and TRBJ1-2; D is ambiguous. The germline V gene has CDR1 MNHEY and CDR2 SMNVEV (reference sequence). Trimming removed 0 bases from V and 3 bases from J, with 8 bases in between. The CDR3 is 14 amino acids.

The chain has TRBV15 and TRBJ2-7; 15 bases fit TRBD2. Trimming took 3 bases from V and 3 from J; bases not matched to a gene: 9. From germline, CDR1 is LNHNV and CDR2 YYDKDF (reference sequence). The CDR3 contains 18 residues. Written as DNA, the CDR3 is TGTGCCACCAGCAGTATCGACGGGACTAGCGGGAGGAACTACGAGCAGTACTTC. Translating gives CATSSIDGTSGRNYEQYF.

This sequence joins TRBV6-5 and TRBJ1-1; no firm D call. The V end was cut by 7 bases, the J end by 5 bases, with 20 bases between. CDR3 length: 15 residues. Germline V gives CDR1 MNHEY, CDR2 SVGAGI. The CDR3 sequence: CASIPFLGQSTEAFF. The CDR3 region has the DNA TGTGCCAGCATTCCTTTTCTTGGGCAGTCTACTGAAGCTTTCTTT.

In this sample, this clone turned up a few times. The chain has TRBV19 and TRBJ2-7; possible D gene TRBD1, 5 bases. V was clipped by 2 bases and J by 1 base, with 9 bases between them. This CDR3 is built from 14 residues. Looked up from germline, CDR1 is LNHDA and CDR2 is SQIVND (reference sequence). CDR3 DNA sequence: TGTGCCAGTAGTATAAGGGGCCCGTCCTACGAGCAGTACTTC. Amino acid sequence: CASSIRGPSYEQYF.

The chain couples TRBV6-2 or TRBV6-3 to TRBJ2-7; 9 nucleotides line up with TRBD1. Germline CDR1 reads MNHEY; CDR2 reads SVGEGT. The CDR3 is 16 residues long. V lost 5 bases to trimming and J lost 6 bases; unmatched junction nucleotides: 14. The CDR3 DNA reads TGTGCCAGCAGTCGGGCAAACACAGGGGGCCGGGGCGAGCAGTACTTC. Amino acids: CASSRANTGGRGEQYF.

This clone has a handful of counts. This chain joins TRBV6-4 and TRBJ2-1; 8 nucleotides line up with TRBD2. V shed 2 bases, J shed 8 bases, and the junction held 5 bases outside the gene matches. This CDR3 is 14 amino acids long. Germline V CDR1 and CDR2: MRHNA, SNTAGT. CDR3 DNA sequence: TGTGCCAGCAGTGACGCGGGAGGCTTCCATGAGCAGTTCTTC. Amino acids: CASSDAGGFHEQFF.

This chain connects TRBV9 to TRBJ2-3, with 9 bases identical to TRBD2. The V gene end was trimmed by 4 bases and the J gene end by 0 bases; junction bases not matched to a gene: 12. Germline CDR1 reads SGDLS; CDR2 reads YYNGEE. The CDR3 has 18 residues. The CDR3 region is CASSPLGGGGGSTDTQYF. The CDR3 nucleotides read TGTGCCAGCAGCCCCCTCGGGGGCGGGGGGGGAAGCACAGATACGCAGTATTTT.

The V call is TRBV9, the J call TRBJ2-1, with 12 bases aligning to TRBD2. CDR1 and CDR2 (germline): SGDLS, YYNGEE. The CDR3 sequence is 16 residues long. V dropped 4 bases and J dropped 7; count of bases not matched to a gene: 9. The CDR3 bases are TGTGCCAGCAGCTCCCCCCCCGGGACTAGCGGGAATGAGCAGTTCTTC. This encodes CASSSPPGTSGNEQFF.

The rearrangement links TRBV15 to TRBJ1-2; 10 bases are a match to TRBD1. The V gene end was trimmed by 2 bases and the J gene end by 6 bases; junction bases not matched to a gene: 3. This CDR3 region has 14 residues. Looked up from germline, CDR1 is LNHNV and CDR2 is YYDKDF (reference sequence). Here the CDR3 reads CATSRSTGGHGYTF. In nucleotides, the CDR3 is TGTGCCACCAGCAGATCGACAGGGGGCCATGGCTACACCTTC.

The chain recombines TRBV9 with TRBJ2-1, with D tentatively TRBD1 (5 bases). Per the germline V gene, CDR1 is SGDLS and CDR2 is YYNGEE. V gave up 7 bases and J gave up 9 bases, with 11 bases separating them. The CDR3 is made up of 11 amino acids. The CDR3 spells CASSQAAEQFF. The CDR3 nucleotides are TGTGCCAGCTCACAGGCGGCTGAGCAGTTCTTC.

The chain recombines TRBV7-9 with TRBJ1-5, with 10 positions matching TRBD1. V was pared by 3 bases and J by 5 bases, with 7 bases of the junction left unmatched. The CDR3 is 16 residues long. In germline, CDR1 is SEHNR, CDR2 FQNEAQ (reference sequence). CDR3 residues: CASSLGRQGAYQPQHF. CDR3 in DNA: TGTGCCAGCAGCTTGGGTCGACAGGGGGCTTATCAGCCCCAGCATTTT.